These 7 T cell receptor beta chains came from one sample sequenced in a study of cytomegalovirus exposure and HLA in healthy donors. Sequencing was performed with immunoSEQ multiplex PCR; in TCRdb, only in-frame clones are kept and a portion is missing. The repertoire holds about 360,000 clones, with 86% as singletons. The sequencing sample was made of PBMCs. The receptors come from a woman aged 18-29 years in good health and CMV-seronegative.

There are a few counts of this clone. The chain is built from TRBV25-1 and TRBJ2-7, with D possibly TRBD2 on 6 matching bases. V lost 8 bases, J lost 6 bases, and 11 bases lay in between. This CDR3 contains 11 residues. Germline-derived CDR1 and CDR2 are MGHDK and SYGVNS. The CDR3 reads CASRGRGEQYF. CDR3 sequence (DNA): TGTGCCAGCCGGGGGAGAGGCGAGCAGTACTTC.

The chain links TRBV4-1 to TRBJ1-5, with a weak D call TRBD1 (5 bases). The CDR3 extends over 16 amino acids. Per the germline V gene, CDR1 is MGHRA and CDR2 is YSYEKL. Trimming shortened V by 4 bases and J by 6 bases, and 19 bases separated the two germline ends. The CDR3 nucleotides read TGCGCCAGCAGCCCCTCGGCGGGGCGTGTAGGTCAGCCCCAGCATTTT. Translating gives CASSPSAGRVGQPQHF.

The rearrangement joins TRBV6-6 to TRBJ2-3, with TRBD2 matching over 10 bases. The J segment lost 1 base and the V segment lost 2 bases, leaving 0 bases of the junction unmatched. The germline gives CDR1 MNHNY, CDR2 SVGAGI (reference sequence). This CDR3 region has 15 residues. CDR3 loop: CASSYSGGGTDTQYF. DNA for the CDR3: TGTGCCAGCAGTTACAGCGGGGGGGGCACAGATACGCAGTATTTT.

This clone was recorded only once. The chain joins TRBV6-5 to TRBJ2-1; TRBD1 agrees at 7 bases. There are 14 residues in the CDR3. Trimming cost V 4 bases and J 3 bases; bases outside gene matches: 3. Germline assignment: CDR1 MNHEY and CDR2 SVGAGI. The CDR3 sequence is CASSSNRGYNEQFF. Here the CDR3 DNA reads TGTGCCAGCAGTTCGAACAGGGGCTACAATGAGCAGTTCTTC.

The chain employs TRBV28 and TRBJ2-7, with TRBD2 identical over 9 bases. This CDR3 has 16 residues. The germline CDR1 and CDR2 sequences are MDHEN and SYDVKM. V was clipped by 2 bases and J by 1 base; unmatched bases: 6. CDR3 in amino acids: CASSLAVSGRSYEQYF. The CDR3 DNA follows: TGTGCCAGCAGTTTAGCGGTTAGCGGGAGATCCTACGAGCAGTACTTC.

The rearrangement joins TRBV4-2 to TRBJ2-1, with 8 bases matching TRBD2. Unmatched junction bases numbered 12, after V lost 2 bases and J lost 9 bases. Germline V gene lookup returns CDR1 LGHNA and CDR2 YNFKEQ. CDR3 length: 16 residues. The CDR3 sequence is CASSQPQRELLGEQFF. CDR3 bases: TGTGCCAGCAGCCAACCGCAGCGGGAGCTTTTGGGTGAGCAGTTCTTC.

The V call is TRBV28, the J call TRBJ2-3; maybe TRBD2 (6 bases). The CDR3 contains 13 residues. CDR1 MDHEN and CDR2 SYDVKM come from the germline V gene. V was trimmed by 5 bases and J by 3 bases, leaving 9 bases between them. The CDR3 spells CASSGGFTDTQYF. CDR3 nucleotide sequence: TGTGCCAGCAGTGGGGGGTTTACAGATACGCAGTATTTT.